Below, one TCR beta chain is given with its context. Its specific antigen is unknown. There are no base qualities to consult, and no much larger clone falls within one base. In total, roughly 670 healthy bone marrow donors made up the cohort. At the time of sampling, all cohort members were nominally healthy, though unrecorded immune exposures were likely present. The donor was CMV seropositive and belonged to the group of more than 250 seropositive cohort members. A peripheral blood sample was collected from each donor, and TCR beta sequencing was performed on peripheral blood mononuclear cells. Genomic DNA extraction from the blood cell samples was performed with the Qiagen DNeasy Blood Extraction Kit. This entry belongs to a study of cytomegalovirus exposure and HLA in healthy donors (dated by TCRdb to the late 2010s). General notes on the study: According to an earlier analysis of several hundred of the donors, some 180 million T cells yielded some 110 million unique TCR beta sequences and more than 250 Gb of sequence data. About 300 gigabases of sequencing data and tens of millions of unique TCR sequences were included in an early release covering under 650 HLA-typed donors. The genetic ancestry cluster associated with self-reported Caucasian donors included 65% to 90% of the roughly 390 genotyped donors. The study aimed to test whether cataloging public T cell receptors could reveal signatures of past pathogen exposure. The T cell repertoires of about 700 subjects were profiled by immunosequencing and related to cytomegalovirus serostatus. Besides the first cohort of around 670 subjects, a separate validation cohort made up of over a hundred different subjects was used. High-throughput TCR immunosequencing, statistical association of individual TCRs with disease status, and machine learning were combined to predict cytomegalovirus infection status. A later analysis re-analyzed previously published TCR beta repertoires from approximately 700 donors and added high-resolution HLA genotyping to study TCR occurrence patterns. Rather than drawing on any new phenotypic data, the later analysis identified candidate immune exposures from TCR beta sequences and the way those sequences occurred across donors. In an earlier analysis of about 590 of the donors, high-throughput TCR beta sequencing was used to judge whether each TCR beta V gene segment behaved as functional or pseudogenic. Donor age, sex, ethnicity and CMV serostatus were collected together with the repertoire data. A later genetic analysis used genome-wide SNP genotypes for about three fifths of the 666 donors, treating that subset as a discovery cohort. All discovery cohort repertoires had been generated using a single sequencing platform. Class I and class II HLA loci were covered by the typing at four-digit resolution. Typing coverage varied by locus: roughly 620-640 donors for A, B, C, DRB1 and DQB1; approximately 500 for DQA1; about 600 for DPA1; 450 to 480 for DPB1. Roughly 5 DR-DQ haplotypes were handled as single units for association and clustering, since linkage in the cohort was strong. Among about 370 genotyped donors of the cohort, an average of around 250,000 unique TCR beta nucleotide sequences was sequenced per donor, of which about 18% were non-productive. Findings and caveats that apply to the study as a whole: In a later genetic analysis, fewer N-insertions in productive TCRs were reported among donors in an Asian-associated ancestry cluster than the roughly 670-donor mean. Strong co-occurrence of HLA alleles, especially DR and DQ, made assigning TCR associations to individual alleles difficult. A later analysis reported that several top co-occurrence clusters appeared linked to parvovirus B19, influenza, CMV and Epstein-Barr virus. Because some donors lacked HLA typing at each locus, the association tests relied only on the typed subset. The study listed 150 to 200 TCR beta chains as associated with cytomegalovirus. Linkage disequilibrium might explain the correlated functional status among segregating V segments, but an unknown experimental factor could not be ruled out. Only TCR beta chains were sequenced in this cohort, and the absence of alpha or paired-chain data limited detectable features. Sequencing depth was assumed to be roughly uniform across donors in the presence/absence analyses, though that assumption may not hold. Broadly in line with IMGT annotations, most TCR beta V segments showed up in productive rearrangements about 87% or about 30% of the time in an earlier analysis of 587 of the donors. According to the authors, the approach could potentially be generalized to other disease states and immunological phenotypes. Most TCR sequences were observed very rarely across donors, whereas some public TCRs were present in many individuals. The 87-base-pair reads could not distinguish some IMGT-functional V segments, including TRBV6-2 and TRBV6-3, so those segments were excluded. A later analysis found that TCR association rates varied across HLA loci, with DRB1 alleles showing the most associated TCRs and HLA-C alleles the fewest. In vitro tests confirmed that a few of the cytomegalovirus-associated TCR beta chains recognize cytomegalovirus antigens. A later analysis associated 15,000 or so TCR beta sequences with specific HLA alleles at a false discovery rate of 0.05. A group of highly shared sequence variants was considered likely to be a technical artifact of the sequencing pipeline. V-gene and J-gene trimming of TCR beta chains was associated with a missense DCLRE1C variant in a later genetic analysis, and the association was replicated in an independent cohort. A further reported finding was that TCR beta sequences accurately predicted the HLA-A and HLA-B alleles for most subjects in the first cohort. In a later analysis, HLA-associated TCR beta chains were found to be more clonally expanded and to have lower generation probabilities than equally common non-associated chains. Because counts were too low, seventeen rarely observed V segments, including chromosome 9 orphons, were excluded from the earlier analysis of 587 of the donors. A later analysis found that most CMV-associated TCR beta chains appeared HLA-restricted, with HLA associations seemingly driven largely by CMV exposure. The only immune exposure information available for the cohort was CMV serostatus. Cytomegalovirus status was reported to be diagnosed by the classifier with high specificity and sensitivity in both the original and validation cohorts.

CDR1 and CDR2 (LNHDA, SQIVND) derive from the germline V gene (reference sequence). Counted from cysteine to phenylalanine, this CDR3 has 13 amino acids. Just the 39-base CDR3 DNA is kept, in frame starting at base 1. The trim is 5 bases for V and 3 bases for J, with a gap of 10 bases between the germline ends. The library was prepared using the immunoSEQ multiplex PCR assay. For the multiplex PCR, a mixture combining 60 forward primers for TCR Vbeta segments and 13 reverse primers for TCR Jbeta segments was used. The CDR3 region of rearranged TCR beta genes was amplified from genomic DNA with a multiplex PCR assay. The amplified TCR beta libraries were sequenced on the Illumina HiSeq System as 87-base-pair reads. Turning to the authors' computational methods: Across the 600 to 700 repertoires, a later analysis counted approximately 83 million unique TCR beta chains, 8.5 million to 12 million of which were shared by at least two donors. To remove PCR and sequencing errors, raw reads were error-corrected and collapsed into unique sequences using a nearest-neighbor algorithm that merged closely related sequences. CDR3 sequences were aligned to IMGT reference sequences to assign V, D and J gene segments. For a sequence to be retained, a match of at least six nucleotides was required to both a V gene segment and a J gene segment. Rearrangements were classified as productive when the CDR3 lacked stop codons and remained in frame with V and J, and all other rearrangements were classified as non-productive. Following IMGT convention, CDR3 was defined as the stretch from the second conserved V-encoded cysteine to the conserved J-encoded phenylalanine. Sequences without an unambiguous match to a single V gene segment were excluded from the earlier analysis of 587 of the donors. In an earlier analysis of approximately 590 of the donors, V segments were called functional above 56.7% productive rearrangements and were called segregating when the between-donor standard deviation exceeded 5%. A statistical classification framework was built to diagnose cytomegalovirus status from the catalog of TCR beta chain sequences. In a later analysis, TCR nucleotide sequences were compared against IMGT/GENE-DB human TR gene sequences so that V and J genes could be assigned. Using the TCRdist pipeline, a later analysis assigned CDR3 sequences along with most-parsimonious VDJ recombination scenarios. In a later analysis, each TCR beta chain was defined by its CDR3 amino acid sequence together with its V-gene family, and reads lacking a unique V-gene family were excluded. In a later analysis, around 650 highly shared, low-generation-probability nucleotide sequences were removed to address suspected cross-contamination and a sequencing artifact. In a later analysis, a clonal expansion index for each public chain was calculated from normalized within-repertoire ranks of inferred template counts. A later analysis computed generation probabilities with a VDJ recombination model fitted to out-of-frame rearrangements, and checked the results against IGoR. In a later analysis, hypergeometric tests were used to score TCR-TCR, TCR-HLA and TCR-CMV co-occurrence, with a repertoire-size bias correction applied to TCR pairs. In a later analysis, false discovery rates were estimated by permuting HLA or CMV assignments 20 times. In a later analysis, co-occurring TCRs were grouped using DBSCAN, with TCRdist sequence similarity added in when clustering inside HLA-allele-positive subsets. Repertoires with fewer than 30,000 or more than 120,000 public chains were left out of co-occurrence clustering, as were four to six repertoires with anomalous nucleotide sharing. Held by TCRdb, this immuneACCESS table contains in-frame sequences only and omits some clones. Under half of the omission traces to an unresolved V gene where checked; the cause of the rest is unknown. V and J calls and clone size follow that table, whereas D and trimming were derived from the DNA. The sample contains 120,000 or so clones, roughly four fifths of them found a single time. Over 3% of the sample comes from the top ten.

Sequences were obtained from PBMCs. The sequence was obtained from a woman in her thirties or forties in good health and CMV-seropositive. The chain is made from TRBV19 and TRBJ1-2, with no reliable assignment of the D segment. The DNA sequence reads TGTGCCAGTAGTCCCCTAACGTACTATGGCTACACCTTC. Its product reads: CASSPLTYYGYTF.